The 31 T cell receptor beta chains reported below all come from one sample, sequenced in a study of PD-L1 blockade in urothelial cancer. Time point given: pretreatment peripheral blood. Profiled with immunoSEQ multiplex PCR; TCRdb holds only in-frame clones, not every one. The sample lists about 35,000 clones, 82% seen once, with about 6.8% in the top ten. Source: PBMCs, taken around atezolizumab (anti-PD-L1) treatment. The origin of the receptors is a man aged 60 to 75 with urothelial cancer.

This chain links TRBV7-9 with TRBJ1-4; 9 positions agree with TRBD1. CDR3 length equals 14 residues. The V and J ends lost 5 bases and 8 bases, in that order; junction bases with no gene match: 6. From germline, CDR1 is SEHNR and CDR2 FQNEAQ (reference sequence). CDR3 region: CASSDDRGEEKLFF. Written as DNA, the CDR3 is TGTGCCAGCAGCGACGACAGGGGGGAAGAAAAACTGTTTTTT.

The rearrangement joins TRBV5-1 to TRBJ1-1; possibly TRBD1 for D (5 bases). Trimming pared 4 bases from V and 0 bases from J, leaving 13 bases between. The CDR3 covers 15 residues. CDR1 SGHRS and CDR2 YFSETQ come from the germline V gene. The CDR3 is CASSPLGGMNTEAFF. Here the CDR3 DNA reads TGCGCCAGCAGCCCTTTGGGGGGGATGAACACTGAAGCTTTCTTT. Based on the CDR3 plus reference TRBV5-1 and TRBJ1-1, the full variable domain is KAGVTQTPRYLIKTRGQQVTLSCSPISGHRSVSWYQQTPGQGLQFLFEYFSETQRNKGNFPGRFSGRQFSNSRSEMNVSTLELGDSALYLCASSPLGGMNTEAFFGQGTRLTVV.

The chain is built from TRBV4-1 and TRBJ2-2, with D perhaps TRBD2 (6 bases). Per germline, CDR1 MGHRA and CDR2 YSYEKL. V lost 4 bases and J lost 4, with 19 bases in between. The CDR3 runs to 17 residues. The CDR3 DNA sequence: TGCGCCAGCAGCCTCAGCGGGCTAGTTTCTTTCACCGGGGAGCTGTTTTTT. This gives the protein CASSLSGLVSFTGELFF.

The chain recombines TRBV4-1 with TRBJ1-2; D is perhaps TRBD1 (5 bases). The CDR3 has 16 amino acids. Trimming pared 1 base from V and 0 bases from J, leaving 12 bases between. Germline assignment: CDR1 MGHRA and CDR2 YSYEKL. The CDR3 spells CASSQVLRQSNYGYTF. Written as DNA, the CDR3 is TGCGCCAGCAGCCAAGTTTTGAGACAGTCTAACTATGGCTACACCTTC.

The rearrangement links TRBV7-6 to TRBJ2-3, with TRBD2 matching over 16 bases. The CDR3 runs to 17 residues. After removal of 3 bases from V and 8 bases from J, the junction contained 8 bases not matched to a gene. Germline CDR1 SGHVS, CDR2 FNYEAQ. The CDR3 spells CASSLAGTSGGGATQYF. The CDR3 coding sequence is TGTGCCAGCAGCTTGGCTGGGACTAGCGGGGGGGGAGCTACGCAGTATTTT.

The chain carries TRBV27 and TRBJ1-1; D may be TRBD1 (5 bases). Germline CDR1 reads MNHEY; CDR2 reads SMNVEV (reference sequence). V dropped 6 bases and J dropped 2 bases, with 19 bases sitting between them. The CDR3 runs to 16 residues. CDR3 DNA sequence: TGTGCCAGCAGACCCCACCGGGGGGGGGAAAACACTGAAGCTTTCTTT. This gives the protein CASRPHRGGENTEAFF.

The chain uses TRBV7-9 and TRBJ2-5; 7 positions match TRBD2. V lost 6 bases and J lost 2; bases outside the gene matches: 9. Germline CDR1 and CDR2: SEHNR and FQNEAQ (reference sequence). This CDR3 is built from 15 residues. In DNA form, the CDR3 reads TGTGCCAGCAGTTCCGGGGGGATGCGGCAAGAGACCCAGTACTTC. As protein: CASSSGGMRQETQYF.

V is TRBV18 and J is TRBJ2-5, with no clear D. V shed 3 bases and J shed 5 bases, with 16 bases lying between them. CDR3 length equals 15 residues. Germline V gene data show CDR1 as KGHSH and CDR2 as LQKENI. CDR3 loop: CASSPLGEARETQYF. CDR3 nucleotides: TGTGCCAGCTCACCGCTCGGAGAGGCTAGGGAGACCCAGTACTTC. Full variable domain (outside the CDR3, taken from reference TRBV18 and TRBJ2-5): NAGVMQNPRHLVRRRGQEARLRCSPMKGHSHVYWYRQLPEEGLKFMVYLQKENIIDESGMPKERFSAEFPKEGPSILRIQQVVRGDSAAYFCASSPLGEARETQYFGPGTRLLVL.

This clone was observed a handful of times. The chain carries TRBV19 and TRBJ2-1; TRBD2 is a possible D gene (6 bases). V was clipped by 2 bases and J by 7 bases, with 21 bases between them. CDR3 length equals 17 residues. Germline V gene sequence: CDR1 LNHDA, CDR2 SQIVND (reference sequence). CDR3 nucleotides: TGTGCCAGTAGTATAAGCGGGTCAGAACCCCAGTGGAATGAGCAGTTCTTC. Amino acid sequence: CASSISGSEPQWNEQFF.

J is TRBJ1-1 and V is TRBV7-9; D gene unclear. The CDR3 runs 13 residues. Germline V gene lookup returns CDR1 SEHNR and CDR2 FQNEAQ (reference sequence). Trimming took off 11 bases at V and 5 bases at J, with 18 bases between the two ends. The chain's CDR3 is CADREGSDTEAFF. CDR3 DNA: TGTGCCGACCGGGAGGGTAGTGATACTGAAGCTTTCTTT.

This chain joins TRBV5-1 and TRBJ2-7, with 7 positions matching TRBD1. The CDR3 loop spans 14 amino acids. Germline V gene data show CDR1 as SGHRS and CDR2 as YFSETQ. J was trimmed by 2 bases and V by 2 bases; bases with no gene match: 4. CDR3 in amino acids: CASSLRQGPYEQYF. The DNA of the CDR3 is TGCGCCAGCAGCTTACGACAGGGTCCCTACGAGCAGTACTTC.

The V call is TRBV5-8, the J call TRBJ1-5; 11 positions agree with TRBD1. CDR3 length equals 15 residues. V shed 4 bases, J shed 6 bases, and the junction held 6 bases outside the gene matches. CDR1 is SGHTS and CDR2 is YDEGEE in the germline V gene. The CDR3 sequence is CASSLRTGGVQPQHF. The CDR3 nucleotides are TGTGCCAGCAGCCTTAGGACAGGGGGCGTTCAGCCCCAGCATTTT.

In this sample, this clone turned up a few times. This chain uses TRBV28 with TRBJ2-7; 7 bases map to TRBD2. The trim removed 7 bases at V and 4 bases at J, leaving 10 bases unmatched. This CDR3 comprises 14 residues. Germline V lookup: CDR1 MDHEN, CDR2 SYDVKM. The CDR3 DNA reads TGTGCCAGCACCCATTGGGGGGGGGATTACGAGCAGTACTTC. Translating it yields CASTHWGGDYEQYF. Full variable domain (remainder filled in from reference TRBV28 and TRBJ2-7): DVKVTQSSRYLVKRTGEKVFLECVQDMDHENMFWYRQDPGLGLRLIYFSYDVKMKEKGDIPEGYSVSREKKERFSLILESASTNQTSMYLCASTHWGGDYEQYFGPGTRLTVT.

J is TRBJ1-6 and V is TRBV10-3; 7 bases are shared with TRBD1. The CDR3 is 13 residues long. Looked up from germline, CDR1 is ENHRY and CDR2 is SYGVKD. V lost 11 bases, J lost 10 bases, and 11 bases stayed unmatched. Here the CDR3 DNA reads TGTGCCGCGGCGCGACAGGGCTCGTCACCCCTCCACTTT. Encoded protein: CAAARQGSSPLHF.

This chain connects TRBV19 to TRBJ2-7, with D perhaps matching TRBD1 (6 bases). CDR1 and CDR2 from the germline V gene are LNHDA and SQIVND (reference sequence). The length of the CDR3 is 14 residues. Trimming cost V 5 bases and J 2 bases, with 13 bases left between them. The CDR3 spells CASSFQGQTYEQYF. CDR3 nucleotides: TGTGCCAGTAGTTTCCAGGGACAAACCTACGAGCAGTACTTC.

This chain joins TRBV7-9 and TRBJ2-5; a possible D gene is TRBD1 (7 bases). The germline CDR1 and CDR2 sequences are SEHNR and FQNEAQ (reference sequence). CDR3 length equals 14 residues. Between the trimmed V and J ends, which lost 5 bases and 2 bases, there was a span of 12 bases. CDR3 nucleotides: TGTGCCAGCAGCAGGGGGGACAGTCAAGAGACCCAGTACTTC. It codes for CASSRGDSQETQYF.

Written as DNA, the CDR3 is TGTGCCAGCAGCCCGAGGGCTAGCGGGGGGAACTACGAGCAGTACTTC. This translates into CASSPRASGGNYEQYF. This chain connects TRBV5-4 to TRBJ2-7; 11 nucleotides match TRBD2. Germline CDR1 and CDR2: SGHNT and YYREEE (reference sequence). The CDR3 spans 16 residues. The trim removed 4 bases at V and 3 bases at J, leaving 9 bases unmatched.

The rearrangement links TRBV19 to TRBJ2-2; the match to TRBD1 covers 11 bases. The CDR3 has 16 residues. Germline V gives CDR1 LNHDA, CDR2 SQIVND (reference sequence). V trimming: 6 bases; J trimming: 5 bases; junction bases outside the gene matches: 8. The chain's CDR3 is CASRVGTGGYTGELFF. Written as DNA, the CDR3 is TGTGCCAGTAGGGTCGGGACAGGGGGATATACCGGGGAGCTGTTTTTT.

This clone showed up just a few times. The CDR3, as DNA: TGCAGCGTTGAAAAGGCGGGGGCTCCTAAGTACGAGCAGTACTTC. This codes for CSVEKAGAPKYEQYF. The V call is TRBV29-1, the J call TRBJ2-7, with D possibly TRBD2 on 7 matching bases. Per the germline V gene, CDR1 is SQVTM and CDR2 is ANQGSEA. The CDR3 is made up of 15 amino acids. V dropped 2 bases and J dropped 4 bases, with 18 bases sitting between them.

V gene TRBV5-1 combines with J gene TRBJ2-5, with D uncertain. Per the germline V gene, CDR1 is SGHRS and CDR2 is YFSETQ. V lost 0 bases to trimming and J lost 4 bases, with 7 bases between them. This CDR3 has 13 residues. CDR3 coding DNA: TGCGCCAGCAGCTTGGAACCACTAGAGACCCAGTACTTC. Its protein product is CASSLEPLETQYF.

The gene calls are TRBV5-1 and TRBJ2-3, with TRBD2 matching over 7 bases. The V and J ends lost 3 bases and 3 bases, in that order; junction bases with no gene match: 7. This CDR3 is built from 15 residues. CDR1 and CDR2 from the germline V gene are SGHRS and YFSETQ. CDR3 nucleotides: TGCGCCAGCAGCTCGCTAGCGGTGGGGACAGATACGCAGTATTTT. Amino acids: CASSSLAVGTDTQYF.

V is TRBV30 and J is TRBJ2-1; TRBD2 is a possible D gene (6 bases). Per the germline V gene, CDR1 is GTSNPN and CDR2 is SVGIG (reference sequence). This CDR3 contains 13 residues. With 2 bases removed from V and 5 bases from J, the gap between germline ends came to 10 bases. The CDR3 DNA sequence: TGTGCCTGGAGTACCGGGGGAAACAATGAGCAGTTCTTC. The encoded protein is CAWSTGGNNEQFF.

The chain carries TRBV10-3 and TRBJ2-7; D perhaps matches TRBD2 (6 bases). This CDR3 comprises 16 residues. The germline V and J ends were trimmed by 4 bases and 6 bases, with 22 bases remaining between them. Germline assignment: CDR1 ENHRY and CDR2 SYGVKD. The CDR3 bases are TGTGCCATCAGTGGCCCGGGACTCACTGGGATCGGCGAGCAGTACTTC. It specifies CAISGPGLTGIGEQYF.

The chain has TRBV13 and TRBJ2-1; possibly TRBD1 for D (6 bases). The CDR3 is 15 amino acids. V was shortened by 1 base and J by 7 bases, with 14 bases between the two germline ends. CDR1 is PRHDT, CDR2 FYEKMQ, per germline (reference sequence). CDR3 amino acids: CASSLDTGSPNEQFF. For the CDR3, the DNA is TGTGCCAGCAGCTTAGATACAGGGAGCCCTAATGAGCAGTTCTTC. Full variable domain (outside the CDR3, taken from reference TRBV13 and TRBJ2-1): AAGVIQSPRHLIKEKRETATLKCYPIPRHDTVYWYQQGPGQDPQFLISFYEKMQSDKGSIPDRFSAQQFSDYHSELNMSSLELGDSALYFCASSLDTGSPNEQFFGPGTRLTVL.

CDR3 bases: TGTGCCAGCGCTGGAGGGATCAGCGAGCAGTACTTC. Translating it yields CASAGGISEQYF. The chain uses TRBV10-3 and TRBJ2-7; tentatively, D is TRBD2 (6 bases). With 10 bases removed from V and 6 bases from J, the gap between germline ends came to 16 bases. The CDR3 has 12 residues. CDR1 is ENHRY, CDR2 SYGVKD, per germline.

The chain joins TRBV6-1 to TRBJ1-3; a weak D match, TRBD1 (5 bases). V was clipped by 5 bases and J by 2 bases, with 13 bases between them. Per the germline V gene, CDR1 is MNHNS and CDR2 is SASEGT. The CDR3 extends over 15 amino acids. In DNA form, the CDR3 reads TGTGCCAGCAGTATTCTAGGAGGGGCTGGAAACACCATATATTTT. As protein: CASSILGGAGNTIYF.

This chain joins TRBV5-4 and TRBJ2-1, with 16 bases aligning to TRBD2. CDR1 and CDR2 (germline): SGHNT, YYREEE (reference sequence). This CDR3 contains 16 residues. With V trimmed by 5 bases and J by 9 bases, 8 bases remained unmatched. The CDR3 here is CASSPGTSGGAGEQFF. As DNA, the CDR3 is TGTGCCAGCAGTCCGGGGACTAGCGGGGGGGCCGGTGAGCAGTTCTTC.

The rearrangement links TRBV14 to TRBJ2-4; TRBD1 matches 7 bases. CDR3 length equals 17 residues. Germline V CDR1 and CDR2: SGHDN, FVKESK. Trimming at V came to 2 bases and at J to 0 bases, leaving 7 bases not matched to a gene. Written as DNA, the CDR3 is TGTGCCAGCAGCCAAACGGGACAGAGTTTAGCCAAAAACATTCAGTACTTC. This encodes CASSQTGQSLAKNIQYF. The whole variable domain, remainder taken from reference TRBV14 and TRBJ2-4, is EAGVTQFPSHSVIEKGQTVTLRCDPISGHDNLYWYRRVMGKEIKFLLHFVKESKQDESGMPNNRFLAERTGGTYSTLKVQPAELEDSGVYFCASSQTGQSLAKNIQYFGAGTRLSVL.

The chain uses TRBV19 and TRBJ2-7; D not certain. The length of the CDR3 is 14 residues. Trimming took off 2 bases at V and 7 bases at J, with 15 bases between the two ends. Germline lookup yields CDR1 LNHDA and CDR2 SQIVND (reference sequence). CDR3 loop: CASSIFGRRAEQYF. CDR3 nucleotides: TGTGCCAGTAGTATATTTGGCAGAAGAGCGGAGCAGTACTTC.

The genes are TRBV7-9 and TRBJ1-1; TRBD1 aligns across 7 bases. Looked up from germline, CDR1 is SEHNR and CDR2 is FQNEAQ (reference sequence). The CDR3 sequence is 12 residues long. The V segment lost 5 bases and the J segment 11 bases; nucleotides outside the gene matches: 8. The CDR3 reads CASSQGGLVAFF. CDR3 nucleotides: TGTGCCAGCAGCCAGGGGGGCCTGGTCGCTTTCTTT.

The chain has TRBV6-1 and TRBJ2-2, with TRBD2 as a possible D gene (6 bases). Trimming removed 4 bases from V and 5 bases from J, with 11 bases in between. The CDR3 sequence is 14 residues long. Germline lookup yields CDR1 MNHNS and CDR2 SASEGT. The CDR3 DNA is TGTGCCAGCAGTGTGTCGGGAGAAACCGGGGAGCTGTTTTTT. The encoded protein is CASSVSGETGELFF.